These 21 T cell receptor beta chains were sequenced from one sample in a study of identical twins. TCRdb called the 5' RACE reads again in MiXCR, with one record for every CDR3 protein. This table holds 350,000 to 600,000 distinct CDR3 sequences, approximately 15% found once. In addition, the sample was reused for a study of yellow fever vaccine responses in identical twins.

The specimen was CD4+ T cells sorted from blood. The source is a woman aged 18-29 years in good health.

This clonotype was observed a few times. The V call is TRBV2, the J call TRBJ2-3; perhaps TRBD1 as D (6 bases). Germline assignment: CDR1 SNHLY and CDR2 FYNNEI. There are 16 residues in the CDR3. V lost 5 bases, J lost 2 bases, and 17 bases lay in between. CDR3 DNA sequence: TGTGCCAGCAGTTTGGAGGACAGACTAATCACAGATACGCAGTATTTT. The encoded protein is CASSLEDRLITDTQYF.

This clonotype was detected many times. The chain combines TRBV7-9 with TRBJ1-5, with 7 bases fitting TRBD1. Trimming removed 4 bases from V and 5 bases from J; junction bases left unmatched: 2. This CDR3 spans 13 amino acids. CDR1 and CDR2 (germline): SEHNR, FQNEAQ (reference sequence). CDR3 in DNA: TGTGCCAGCAGCTACCAGGGGGATCAGCCCCAGCATTTT. This gives the protein CASSYQGDQPQHF.

The chain has TRBV7-9 and TRBJ2-1, with TRBD1 matching over 8 bases. The germline V gene has CDR1 SEHNR and CDR2 FQNEAQ (reference sequence). The CDR3 covers 16 residues. V lost 1 base to trimming and J lost 2 bases; unmatched junction nucleotides: 4. CDR3 loop: CASSLVVQGAYNEQFF. CDR3 in DNA: TGTGCCAGCAGCTTAGTTGTACAGGGGGCCTACAATGAGCAGTTCTTC.

The V call is TRBV5-1, the J call TRBJ2-7, with 9 bases fitting TRBD1. Germline assignment: CDR1 SGHRS and CDR2 YFSETQ. The length of the CDR3 is 16 residues. V was clipped by 4 bases and J by 2 bases; unmatched bases: 10. The CDR3 nucleotides are TGCGCCAGCAGCGTCGTCCCGGGACAGGGAGCCTACGAGCAGTACTTC. It codes for CASSVVPGQGAYEQYF.

V gene TRBV28 combines with J gene TRBJ1-5; the D is unclear. CDR1 and CDR2 from the germline V gene are MDHEN and SYDVKM. The length of the CDR3 is 14 residues. Trimming cost V 6 bases and J 0 bases, with 9 bases left between them. DNA for the CDR3: TGTGCCAGCAGCGTGGGTGGTAGCAATCAGCCCCAGCATTTT. It is translated as CASSVGGSNQPQHF.

The chain uses TRBV7-3 and TRBJ2-1; no firm D call. CDR3 length equals 13 residues. Germline V gene lookup returns CDR1 SGHTA and CDR2 FQGTGA. V lost 5 bases and J 6 bases, leaving 11 bases between the germline ends. CDR3 bases: TGTGCCAGCAGCAAAGGACCGGGCAATGAGCAGTTCTTC. It translates to CASSKGPGNEQFF.

The J gene is TRBJ1-1, the V gene TRBV9; D is ambiguous. Trimming removed 0 bases at V and 5 bases at J, with 17 bases between. The CDR3 is made up of 16 amino acids. Germline V lookup: CDR1 SGDLS, CDR2 YYNGEE. CDR3 sequence reads: CASSVGGSGVLTEAFF. CDR3 nucleotide sequence: TGTGCCAGCAGCGTAGGGGGATCCGGGGTGTTAACTGAAGCTTTCTTT.

This clonotype has just a few counts. The V gene is TRBV5-1, the J gene TRBJ2-7, with D maybe TRBD2 (5 bases). Germline V lookup: CDR1 SGHRS, CDR2 YFSETQ. V was trimmed by 5 bases and J by 5 bases, leaving 14 bases between them. The length of the CDR3 is 13 residues. CDR3 nucleotide sequence: TGCGCCAGCAGTCCTGTTAGCGTGGACGAGCAGTACTTC. As protein: CASSPVSVDEQYF.

The chain couples TRBV4-3 to TRBJ2-7; D is perhaps TRBD2 (6 bases). The V end lost 2 bases, the J end lost 6 bases, and 20 bases lay between the germline ends. CDR3 length: 16 amino acids. CDR1 and CDR2 (germline): LGHNA, YSLEER. The CDR3 loop reads CASSQSLVLRAGEQYF. Written as DNA, the CDR3 is TGCGCCAGCAGCCAATCGCTGGTCCTCCGAGCGGGCGAGCAGTACTTC.

The chain combines TRBV6-1 with TRBJ2-7; TRBD2 matches 11 bases. The CDR3 has 14 residues. Trimming removed 4 bases from V and 5 bases from J; junction bases left unmatched: 4. Germline V lookup: CDR1 MNHNS, CDR2 SASEGT. For the CDR3, the DNA is TGTGCCAGCAGTGTGACTAGCGGGACCCACGAGCAGTACTTC. It encodes CASSVTSGTHEQYF.

A few counts support this clonotype. This chain connects TRBV27 to TRBJ1-4; D not certain. This CDR3 region has 13 residues. From germline, CDR1 is MNHEY and CDR2 SMNVEV (reference sequence). Trimming pared 3 bases from V and 8 bases from J, leaving 10 bases between. The CDR3 sequence is CASSFRGREKLFF. The CDR3 DNA sequence: TGTGCCAGCAGTTTCCGGGGAAGAGAAAAACTGTTTTTT. Full variable domain (rest looked up from reference TRBV27 and TRBJ1-4): EAQVTQNPRYLITVTGKKLTVTCSQNMNHEYMSWYRQDPGLGLRQIYYSMNVEVTDKGDVPEGYKVSRKEKRNFPLILESPSPNQTSLYFCASSFRGREKLFFGSGTQLSVL.

A few counts support this clonotype. The junction and the germline gene differ at one end; a read error may be behind it. The V call is TRBV7-7, the J call TRBJ2-5, with D tentatively TRBD1 (6 bases). The length of the CDR3 is 17 residues. Germline V lookup: CDR1 SSHAT, CDR2 FNYEAQ (reference sequence). In nucleotides, the CDR3 is TGTGCTAGCAGCTTAGGCGGGTCGGGGACAACGCAAGAGACCCAGTACTTC. This translates into CASSLGGSGTTQETQYF.

This clonotype was found a few times. CDR3 in amino acids: CASSLPGTPGAKNIQYF. The CDR3 nucleotides read TGTGCCAGCAGCTTACCAGGGACGCCAGGAGCCAAAAACATTCAGTACTTC. The V gene is TRBV7-9, the J gene TRBJ2-4; D is tentatively TRBD1 or TRBD2 (5 bases each). CDR1 and CDR2 from the germline V gene are SEHNR and FQNEAQ (reference sequence). Deletions cut 2 bases from V and 0 bases from J, with 14 bases between. CDR3 length: 17 amino acids.

This clonotype was counted a few times. This rearrangement joins TRBV2 to TRBJ2-7, with D possibly being TRBD1 (5 bases). The germline V and J ends were trimmed by 4 bases and 0 bases, with 10 bases remaining between them. This CDR3 contains 14 residues. Germline V CDR1 and CDR2: SNHLY, FYNNEI. The CDR3 here is CASSGPGNSYEQYF. For the CDR3, the DNA is TGTGCCAGCAGTGGCCCAGGGAACTCCTACGAGCAGTACTTC. Supplemented by reference TRBV2 and TRBJ2-7, the full variable domain reads EPEVTQTPSHQVTQMGQEVILRCVPISNHLYFYWYRQILGQKVEFLVSFYNNEISEKSEIFDDQFSVERPDGSNFTLKIRSTKLEDSAMYFCASSGPGNSYEQYFGPGTRLTVT.

This clonotype turned up a few times. The chain couples TRBV20-1 to TRBJ2-5, with 9 nucleotides matching TRBD1. Trimming removed 6 bases from V and 4 bases from J; junction bases left unmatched: 12. Germline values: CDR1 DFQATT, CDR2 SNEGSKA (reference sequence). The CDR3 has 15 residues. Here the CDR3 reads CSAEDPGQGLETQYF. The CDR3 region has the DNA TGCAGTGCGGAAGACCCGGGACAGGGTCTAGAGACCCAGTACTTC.

The chain couples TRBV20-1 to TRBJ2-1, with D maybe TRBD2 (6 bases). Germline values: CDR1 DFQATT, CDR2 SNEGSKA (reference sequence). Trimming stripped 6 bases from V and 5 bases from J, with 11 bases between. This CDR3 is built from 12 residues. The CDR3 loop is CSAPGRNNEQFF. CDR3 in DNA: TGCAGTGCCCCAGGGAGGAACAATGAGCAGTTCTTC.

This clonotype showed up just a few times. The chain couples TRBV15 to TRBJ1-2; a weak D match, TRBD1 (5 bases). This CDR3 region has 15 residues. CDR1 is LNHNV, CDR2 YYDKDF, per germline (reference sequence). The ends were cut back, 5 bases at V and 5 bases at J, with 18 bases in the middle. The CDR3 spells CATSYRRGAEYGYTF. CDR3 nucleotides: TGTGCCACCAGCTATCGCCGCGGGGCGGAATATGGCTACACCTTC.

The CDR3 nucleotides read TGTGCCAGCAGTCCCCATGCTAGCGGTGCGACCTCCTACAATGAGCAGTTCTTC. It yields the protein CASSPHASGATSYNEQFF. The V and J genes are TRBV6-2 or TRBV6-3 and TRBJ2-1, with 7 bases that match TRBD2. The CDR3 is 18 amino acids. Germline assignment: CDR1 MNHEY and CDR2 SVGEGT. With V trimmed by 5 bases and J by 0 bases, 13 bases remained unmatched.

This clonotype has only a few counts. This chain links TRBV4-1 with TRBJ2-3; no clear D. V gave up 1 base and J gave up 1 base, with 9 bases separating them. The CDR3 spans 15 residues. The V gene's germline CDR1 is MGHRA and CDR2 YSYEKL. The CDR3 coding sequence is TGCGCCAGCAGCCAAGTGGGCAGCCGCACAGATACGCAGTATTTT. The encoded protein is CASSQVGSRTDTQYF.

The CDR3 bases are TGTGCCTGCGAGATAGACGCATCGGGAGACGACGAGCAGTACTTC. Amino acid sequence: CACEIDASGDDEQYF. V and J are TRBV30 and TRBJ2-7; the D gene is possibly TRBD2 (6 bases). Germline V CDR1 and CDR2: GTSNPN, SVGIG (reference sequence). V was shortened by 6 bases and J by 5 bases, with 23 bases between the two germline ends. The CDR3 consists of 15 residues.

The table lists this clonotype with a few counts. The chain combines TRBV28 with TRBJ2-4; D ambiguous. Germline V gene sequence: CDR1 MDHEN, CDR2 SYDVKM. The CDR3 totals 13 residues. Trimming left V 4 bases short and J 3 bases short, with 7 bases between. CDR3 nucleotide sequence: TGTGCCAGCAGTTCCAGGCTCAAAAACATTCAGTACTTC. Translation gives CASSSRLKNIQYF.